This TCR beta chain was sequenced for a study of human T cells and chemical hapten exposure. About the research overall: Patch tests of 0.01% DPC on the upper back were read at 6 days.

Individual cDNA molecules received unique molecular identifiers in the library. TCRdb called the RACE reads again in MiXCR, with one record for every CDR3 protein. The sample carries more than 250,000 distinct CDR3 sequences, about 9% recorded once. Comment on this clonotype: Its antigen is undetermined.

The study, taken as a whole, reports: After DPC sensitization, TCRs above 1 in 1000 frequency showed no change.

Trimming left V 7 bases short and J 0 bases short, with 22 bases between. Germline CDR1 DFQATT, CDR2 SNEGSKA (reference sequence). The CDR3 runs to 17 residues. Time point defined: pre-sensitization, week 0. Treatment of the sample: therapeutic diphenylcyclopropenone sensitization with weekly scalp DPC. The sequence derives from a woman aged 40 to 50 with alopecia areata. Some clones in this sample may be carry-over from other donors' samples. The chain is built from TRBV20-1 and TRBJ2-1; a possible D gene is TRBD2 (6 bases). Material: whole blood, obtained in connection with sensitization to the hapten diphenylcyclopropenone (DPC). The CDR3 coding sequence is TGCAGTGTTCTGCGGACAAAGGGGCGGGGCTCCTACAATGAGCAGTTCTTC. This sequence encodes CSVLRTKGRGSYNEQFF.